These T cell receptor beta chains were read from a single sample in a study of blood T cell repertoires in COVID-19. TCRdb keeps only in-frame clones here, not all; method: immunoSEQ multiplex PCR. The top ten clones hold around 1.2% of a sample with roughly 410,000 clones, around 90% of them seen once. Input material: peripheral blood. These receptors all come from a man in his forties or fifties with acute or convalescent COVID-19. Both conserved end residues are trimmed from each CDR3. Where a row states a size, it is once, few, many or the class of an expanded clone; other rows omit it.

v_call	clone_size	j_call	cdr3_aa
TRBV6-5	NA	TRBJ2-7	ASSYSKVQGGREQY
TRBV29-1	NA	TRBJ2-7	SVARTGGDEQY
TRBV7-8	once	TRBJ2-2	ASSSHRVQGTGELF
TRBV7-9	NA	TRBJ2-5	ASSFSRGGQLETQY
TRBV25-1	NA	TRBJ2-3	ASSEFGGPSTDTQY
TRBV6-2/TRBV6-3	NA	TRBJ2-7	ASSYSTQRY
TRBV6-5	NA	TRBJ2-3	ASSSQGIGTDTQY
TRBV15	NA	TRBJ2-7	ATSPGTSGEGVD
TRBV2	NA	TRBJ2-3	ASSGGQGIDTQY
TRBV4-1	NA	TRBJ1-5	ASSQPGTALNQPQH
TRBV9	NA	TRBJ2-2	ASSVAAGGLGWTGELF
TRBV6-4	NA	TRBJ1-5	ASSDPSPFGPQH
TRBV2	NA	TRBJ2-3	ASSDSRGDTQY
TRBV6-2/TRBV6-3	NA	TRBJ2-7	ASSYYGDSHTYEQY
TRBV4-1	NA	TRBJ2-7	ASSQASQGTYEQY
TRBV2	NA	TRBJ1-2	ASSEIRGGANYGYT
TRBV19	NA	TRBJ2-7	ASRPGLGSYEQY
TRBV6-2/TRBV6-3	once	TRBJ1-2	ASTPDARRRYGYT
TRBV3-1/TRBV3-2	NA	TRBJ2-2	ASSQGQNTGELF
TRBV5-4	few	TRBJ2-3	ASRHSSTDTQY
TRBV6-1	NA	TRBJ2-5	ASNEVAGGQETQY
TRBV2	NA	TRBJ2-7	ASRVRLAGGRNEQY
TRBV4-1	once	TRBJ2-1	ASSQARSYNEQF
TRBV28	many	TRBJ2-7	ASSSPAGQTYEQY
TRBV20-1	NA	TRBJ2-7	SASRKDRVGYEQY
TRBV9	once	TRBJ2-7	ASSVAAGDYEQY
TRBV10-3	NA	TRBJ1-4	AISDVATNEKLF
TRBV30	NA	TRBJ2-7	AWSVAGAYEQY
TRBV6-5	NA	TRBJ1-1	ASRPTQGRTEAF
TRBV28	NA	TRBJ1-5	ASSFPAWAYQPQH
TRBV28	NA	TRBJ1-1	ASSRDTGYTEAF
TRBV30	NA	TRBJ2-5	AWAQGLKETQY
TRBV30	few	TRBJ1-5	AWASGTGINQPQH
TRBV6-6	NA	TRBJ1-6	ASSLDRDSPLH
TRBV5-5	NA	TRBJ1-2	ASSFGTFGYT
TRBV19	NA	TRBJ1-5	ASTDPGQGVWSNQPQH
TRBV27	NA	TRBJ1-3	ASSDFAGSGNTIY
TRBV4-1	NA	TRBJ2-7	ASSQDWWSGGSSYEQY
TRBV28	NA	TRBJ2-7	ASSLVGQGFTYEQY
TRBV4-2	once	TRBJ1-5	ASSLTGHSNQPQH
TRBV10-3	NA	TRBJ1-5	AIRGTADQPQH
TRBV5-4	NA	TRBJ2-7	ASSLGGPPYEQY
TRBV14	NA	TRBJ2-7	ASSSTGSSYEQY
TRBV5-4	NA	TRBJ2-2	ASSSPRTGRNTGELF
TRBV9	NA	TRBJ1-6	ASSVDWSSYNSPLH